What follows describes a single T cell receptor (beta chain). Its antigen is unknown. The sample is drawn from a study of cytomegalovirus exposure and HLA in healthy donors. Findings of the study overall: Among the CMV-associated chains, three were confirmed in vitro as specific for CMV antigens.

The trim removed 0 bases at V and 2 bases at J, leaving 6 bases unmatched. Germline V gives CDR1 SGDLS, CDR2 YYNGEE. The CDR3 totals 16 residues. In the PCR, 60 Vbeta and 13 Jbeta primers were used. Method: immunoSEQ multiplex PCR; TCRdb's copy keeps in-frame clones and lacks some. The sample has 30,000 to 45,000 clones. This receptor was obtained from a man aged 35-49 years in good health and CMV-seropositive. The sample taken for sequencing was PBMCs. This chain links TRBV9 with TRBJ2-7; 9 positions match TRBD1. CDR3 bases: TGTGCCAGCAGCGTAGGTGGGGGGACAGGGACCTACGAGCAGTACTTC. Translating it yields CASSVGGGTGTYEQYF.